This T cell receptor (beta chain) was sequenced during a study of identifying expanded T cells in peripheral blood. Using immunoSEQ multiplex PCR, the repertoire was profiled, and TCRdb retains in-frame clones only, with some absent. The sample carries around 100,000 clones, 88% recorded once. Trimming took 0 bases from V and 4 from J, leaving 8 bases between them. Germline V gene data show CDR1 as SGHRS and CDR2 as YFSETQ. This CDR3 comprises 14 residues. On this clone itself: Its matching antigen is unknown.

General study results and limits: Across healthy donors, higher total template counts meant significantly greater roughly 2-week count variance. Technical replicates showed around 1.2 changed clones; two weeks approximately 15; four weeks 19.

The material sequenced was blood. The sequence was collected from a person aged 18 to 70 in good health. V is TRBV5-1 and J is TRBJ1-3; D perhaps matches TRBD1 (5 bases). The CDR3 sequence is CASSLEGLGNTIYF. CDR3 coding DNA: TGCGCCAGCAGCTTGGAGGGGCTGGGAAACACCATATATTTT.